A selection of T cell receptor beta chains follows, all from one sample in a study of T cells in Graves' hyperthyroidism and ophthalmopathy. TCRdb recomputed calls from the multiplex PCR reads with MiXCR, one row per CDR3 protein. The sample consists of hundreds of thousands of distinct CDR3 sequences, approximately 44% of them appearing once. Sequencing was done on a sample of peripheral blood or thyroid tissue (not recorded which). The origin of the receptors is a young woman with Graves' hyperthyroidism. The CDR3 runs from the conserved cysteine through the conserved F or W. Fields, in order: J gene, V gene, clone size, CDR3 protein. Where a row states a size, it is once, few, many or the class of an expanded clone; other rows omit it.

TRBJ2-5	TRBV7-8	few	CASSVATGTQETQYF
TRBJ1-6	TRBV25-1	.	CASSDSGSPLHF
TRBJ2-2	TRBV29-1	few	CSVDSGDTGELFF
TRBJ2-5	TRBV19	.	CASSIMGQGGETQYF
TRBJ2-7	TRBV7-9	few	CASGRMAGGSHEQYF
TRBJ2-7	TRBV4-1	.	CASRATGEREQYF
TRBJ1-2	TRBV10-3	few	CASSPGSGDGNYGYTF
TRBJ2-2	TRBV7-9	.	CASSLVVTLATGELFF
TRBJ1-3	TRBV10-3	.	CASSGGSHVSGNTIYF
TRBJ1-1	TRBV2	many	CASSVDTEAFF
TRBJ2-2	TRBV2	.	CASTRGRLTNTGELFF
TRBJ1-5	TRBV20-1	.	CSAPRQGGQPQHF
TRBJ1-1	TRBV7-9	many	CASSRGTVEAFF
TRBJ1-1	TRBV20-1	.	CSARETGGTEAFF
TRBJ1-6	TRBV24-1	.	CATSDPGTANSPLHF
TRBJ1-6	TRBV2	.	CASKGTQENSPLHF
TRBJ2-7	TRBV20-1	.	CSASLRGQGDEQYF
TRBJ1-3	TRBV7-9	.	CAGSLAGSSGNTIYF
TRBJ2-5	TRBV20-1	.	CGGLEGSGDNQETQYF
TRBJ2-7	TRBV7-2	.	CASSSRQGIANEQYF
TRBJ2-6	TRBV7-9	.	CASSKAAAWGQRPDF
TRBJ1-3	TRBV7-8	few	CASSSPDRDSGNTIYF
TRBJ2-3	TRBV24-1	.	CATSEPTSGVTDTQYF
TRBJ2-1	TRBV24-1	once	CATSKVAGIDEQFF
TRBJ1-6	TRBV7-6	few	CASSLTGTINSPLHF
TRBJ1-3	TRBV7-6	.	CASSLGGRNSGNTIYF
TRBJ2-5	TRBV7-9	many	CASSPNRVQETQYF
TRBJ1-2	TRBV12-3/TRBV12-4	.	CASSAGTGGGGYTF
TRBJ2-2	TRBV19	few	CASSISAENTGELFF
TRBJ1-1	TRBV5-1	many	CASSLRGRNTEAFF
TRBJ2-5	TRBV7-9	many	CASSSNRGRRETQYF
TRBJ1-1	TRBV6-5	.	CASSLSTGAGTEAFF
TRBJ1-1	TRBV9	many	CASSVDEGTEAFF
TRBJ2-3	TRBV7-8	once	CASTNTDTQYF
TRBJ2-5	TRBV2	many	CASGLETQYF
TRBJ2-6	TRBV9	.	CASSRGGTGANVLTF
TRBJ1-1	TRBV7-1	.	CASSQPWDEAFF
TRBJ1-2	TRBV7-8	.	CASSPRNGFYGYTF
TRBJ1-6	TRBV11-2	.	CAWSPPTGSPLHF
TRBJ2-5	TRBV12-5	.	CASGRPDRGETQYF
TRBJ2-7	TRBV12-3/TRBV12-4	.	CASSLSRFNEQYF
TRBJ2-2	TRBV25-1	once	CASSESGVTLFF
TRBJ1-1	TRBV29-1	.	CSVGIRVATEAFF
TRBJ1-1	TRBV25-1	.	CASMTGQNTEAFF
TRBJ2-2	TRBV24-1	.	CATSQWGTTNTGELFF
TRBJ1-4	TRBV9	.	CASSSARKPTNEKLFF
TRBJ2-3	TRBV25-1	.	CASSKGTSGTDTQYF
TRBJ1-1	TRBV29-1	.	CSVWNSRNTEAFF